These T cell receptor beta chains were read from a single sample in a study of blood T cell repertoires in COVID-19. This table comes from immunoSEQ multiplex PCR, and its TCRdb copy is limited to in-frame clones, with some not included. The profile shows approximately 46,000 clones, less than 95% of them singletons. Sample: peripheral blood. Receptor source: a man between 65 and 85 years old with active COVID-19. Each CDR3 is given without its conserved first and last residue.

TRBV28,TRBJ1-6,ASRQTGGGNSPLH
TRBV27,TRBJ1-5,ASSAYGTGWYQPQH
TRBV5-4,TRBJ2-1,ASSSPLGGSYNEQF
TRBV30,TRBJ1-4,AWSVRGNEKLF
TRBV14,TRBJ2-5,ASSQEGLEVRETQY
TRBV4-1,TRBJ2-7,ASSQDLGYEQY
TRBV4-1,TRBJ2-6,ASSPRPLSTTGANVLT
TRBV15,TRBJ1-3,ATSRDRGTGNTIY
TRBV28,TRBJ2-2,ASSSYTGQGTAGELF
TRBV7-3,TRBJ2-1,ASSSAGGSYNEQF
TRBV28,TRBJ2-7,ASSQLTRPSYEQY
TRBV5-6,TRBJ2-1,ASSLIANEQF
TRBV28,TRBJ2-7,ASSFTTGAGSYEQY
TRBV30,TRBJ1-5,AWSRGHQPQH
TRBV7-8,TRBJ1-2,ASSLLSYGYT
TRBV9,TRBJ2-5,ASSWGLAEGTQY
TRBV19,TRBJ1-5,ASRGTGASNQPQH
TRBV30,TRBJ2-5,AWSPVGGQETQY
TRBV7-9,TRBJ2-5,ASSLTEKKTQY
TRBV6-5,TRBJ1-2,ASRGRDYGYT
TRBV7-2,TRBJ2-3,ASSKTSGGAGDTQY
TRBV6-2/TRBV6-3,TRBJ2-7,ASSYGSGGSYEQY
TRBV6-2/TRBV6-3,TRBJ1-5,ASRLEAGANQPQH
TRBV28,TRBJ1-3,ASSLNVGGLY
TRBV4-1,TRBJ1-2,ASSNSRSPGGGWGYT
TRBV3-1/TRBV3-2,TRBJ1-6,ASSQIQNSPLH
TRBV18,TRBJ1-1,ASSPREVNTEAF
TRBV18,TRBJ1-1,ASSPQGRGRTEAF
TRBV19,TRBJ1-5,ASSIDILRSNQPQH
TRBV6-5,TRBJ2-1,ASSYILAGHNEQF
TRBV11-1,TRBJ2-1,ASSLNGVPYNEQF
TRBV6-5,TRBJ2-4,ASSWEGVKNIQY
TRBV20-1,TRBJ2-1,SAGTGNEQF
TRBV30,TRBJ1-5,AWAEGGRNQPQH
TRBV11-2,TRBJ2-2,ASSLLRQTNTGELF
TRBV3-1/TRBV3-2,TRBJ1-2,ASSPTRDSTYGYT
TRBV5-8,TRBJ2-2,ASSLGMGQGNTGELF
TRBV9,TRBJ2-5,ASSVDGGQETQY
TRBV27,TRBJ2-3,ASSSFSGVDTQY
TRBV5-1,TRBJ2-1,ASSLTGGSYNEQF
TRBV28,TRBJ1-2,ASSTGQGSYGYT
TRBV5-5,TRBJ2-7,ASSFSDRVGYEQY
TRBV29-1,TRBJ1-2,SVTSNYGYT
TRBV11-2,TRBJ1-1,ASSLDTTREAF
TRBV4-1,TRBJ1-3,ASSQDSGSGNTIY
TRBV6-5,TRBJ1-3,ASRQGPTVC
TRBV30,TRBJ1-6,AFKQGSSYNSPLH
TRBV30,TRBJ2-5,AWSRGGGEETQY
TRBV27,TRBJ2-7,ASKGTSYEQY
TRBV18,TRBJ2-5,ASSQRSEETQY
TRBV15,TRBJ2-2,ATSRDLGSTGELF
TRBV10-2,TRBJ2-5,ASSPGETQY
TRBV10-3,TRBJ2-2,AISEQGGGELF
TRBV7-2,TRBJ2-3,ASSLSAGTGWDTQY